Detailed here is one T cell receptor (beta chain). This specimen belongs to a study of Graves' ophthalmopathy and Graves' hyperthyroidism. Study information: The authors defined stable hyperthyroidism as no ophthalmopathy within 18 months of follow-up.

The CDR3 sequence is 12 residues long. V was pared by 3 bases and J by 9 bases, with 8 bases between. Germline-derived CDR1 and CDR2 are SGHTA and FQGNSA. The study amplified TCR beta CDR3 regions using RNA transcripts. Investigators did first-round RT-PCR with HTBI primers, then second-round multiplex PCR. From the multiplex PCR reads, TCRdb called clonotypes with MiXCR, one entry per CDR3 protein. The sample carries about 1.1 million distinct CDR3 sequences, about two fifths recorded once. The specimen sequenced was peripheral blood or thyroid tissue (not recorded which). The origin of this receptor is an adult man with Graves' hyperthyroidism. The genes are TRBV7-2 and TRBJ2-2; D gene unclear. Here the CDR3 reads CASSFSARELFF. CDR3 coding DNA: TGTGCCAGCAGCTTCTCCGCCCGGGAGCTGTTTTTT.